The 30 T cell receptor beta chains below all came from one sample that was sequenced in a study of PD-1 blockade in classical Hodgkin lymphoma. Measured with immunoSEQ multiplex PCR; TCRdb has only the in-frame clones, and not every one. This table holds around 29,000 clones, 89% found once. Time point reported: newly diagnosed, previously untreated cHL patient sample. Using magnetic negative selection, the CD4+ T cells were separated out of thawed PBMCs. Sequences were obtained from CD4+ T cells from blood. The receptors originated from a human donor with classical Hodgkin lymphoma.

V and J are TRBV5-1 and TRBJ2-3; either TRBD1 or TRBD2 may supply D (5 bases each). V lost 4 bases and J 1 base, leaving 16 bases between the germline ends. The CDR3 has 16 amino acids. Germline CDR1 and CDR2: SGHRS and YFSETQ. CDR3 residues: CASSATGTQGTDTQYF. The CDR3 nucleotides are TGCGCCAGCAGCGCAACCGGGACGCAGGGCACAGATACGCAGTATTTT. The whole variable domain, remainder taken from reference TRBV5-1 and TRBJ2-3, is KAGVTQTPRYLIKTRGQQVTLSCSPISGHRSVSWYQQTPGQGLQFLFEYFSETQRNKGNFPGRFSGRQFSNSRSEMNVSTLELGDSALYLCASSATGTQGTDTQYFGPGTRLTVL.

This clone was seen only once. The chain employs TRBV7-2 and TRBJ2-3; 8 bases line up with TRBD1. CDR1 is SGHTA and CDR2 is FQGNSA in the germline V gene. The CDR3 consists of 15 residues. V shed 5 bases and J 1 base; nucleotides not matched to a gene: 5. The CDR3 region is CASSTQTGGTDTQYF. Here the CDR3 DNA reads TGTGCCAGCAGCACGCAGACAGGGGGCACAGATACGCAGTATTTT.

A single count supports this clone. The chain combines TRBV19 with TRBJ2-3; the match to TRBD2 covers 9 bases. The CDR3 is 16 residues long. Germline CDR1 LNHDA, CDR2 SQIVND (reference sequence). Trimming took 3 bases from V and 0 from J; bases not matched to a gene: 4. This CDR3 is CASSILAGVSTDTQYF. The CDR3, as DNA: TGTGCCAGTAGTATTTTAGCGGGAGTGAGCACAGATACGCAGTATTTT.

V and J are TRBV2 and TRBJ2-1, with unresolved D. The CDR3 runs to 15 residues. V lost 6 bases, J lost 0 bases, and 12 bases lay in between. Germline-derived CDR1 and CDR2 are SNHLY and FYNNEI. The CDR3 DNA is TGTGCCAGCAGAACAGAGCTAGGCTCCTACAATGAGCAGTTCTTC. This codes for CASRTELGSYNEQFF. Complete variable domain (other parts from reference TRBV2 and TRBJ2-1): EPEVTQTPSHQVTQMGQEVILRCVPISNHLYFYWYRQILGQKVEFLVSFYNNEISEKSEIFDDQFSVERPDGSNFTLKIRSTKLEDSAMYFCASRTELGSYNEQFFGPGTRLTVL.

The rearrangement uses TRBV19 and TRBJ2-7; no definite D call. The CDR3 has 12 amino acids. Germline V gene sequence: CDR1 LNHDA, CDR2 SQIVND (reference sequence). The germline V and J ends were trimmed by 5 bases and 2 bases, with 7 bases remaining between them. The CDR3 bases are TGTGCCAGTAGTTCACGAACCTACGAGCAGTACTTC. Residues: CASSSRTYEQYF.

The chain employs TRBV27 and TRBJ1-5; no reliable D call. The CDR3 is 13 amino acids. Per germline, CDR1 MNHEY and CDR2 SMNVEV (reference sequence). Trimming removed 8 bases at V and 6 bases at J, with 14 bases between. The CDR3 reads CASAMGGLQPQHF. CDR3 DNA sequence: TGTGCCAGCGCAATGGGCGGGCTTCAGCCCCAGCATTTT.

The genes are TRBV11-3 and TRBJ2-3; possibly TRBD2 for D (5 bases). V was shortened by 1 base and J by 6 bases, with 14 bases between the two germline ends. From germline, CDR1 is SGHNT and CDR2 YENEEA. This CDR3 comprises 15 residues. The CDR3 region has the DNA TGTGCCAGCAGCTTAGGTGGGAGCAGAGGTGATACGCAGTATTTT. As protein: CASSLGGSRGDTQYF.

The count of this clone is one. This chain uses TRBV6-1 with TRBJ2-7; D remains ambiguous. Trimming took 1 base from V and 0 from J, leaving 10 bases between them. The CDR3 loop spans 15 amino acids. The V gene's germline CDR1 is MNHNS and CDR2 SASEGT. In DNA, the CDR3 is TGTGCCAGCAGTGAAGTAGAGGCAAGCTCCTACGAGCAGTACTTC. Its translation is CASSEVEASSYEQYF.

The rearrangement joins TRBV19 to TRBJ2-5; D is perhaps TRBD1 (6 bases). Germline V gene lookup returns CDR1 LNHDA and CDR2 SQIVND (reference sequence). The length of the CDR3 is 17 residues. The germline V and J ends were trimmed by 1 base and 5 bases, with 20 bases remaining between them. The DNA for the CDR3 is TGTGCCAGTAGTATAGGGGGGCGACTATCGAACCGGGAGACCCAGTACTTC. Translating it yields CASSIGGRLSNRETQYF. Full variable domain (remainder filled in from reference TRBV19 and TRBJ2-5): DGGITQSPKYLFRKEGQNVTLSCEQNLNHDAMYWYRQDPGQGLRLIYYSQIVNDFQKGDIAEGYSVSREKKESFPLTVTSAQKNPTAFYLCASSIGGRLSNRETQYFGPGTRLLVL.

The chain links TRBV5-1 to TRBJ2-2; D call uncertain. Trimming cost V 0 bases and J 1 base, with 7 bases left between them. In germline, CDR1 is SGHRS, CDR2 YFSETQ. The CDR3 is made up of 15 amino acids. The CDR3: CASSLDFGNTGELFF. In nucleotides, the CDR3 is TGCGCCAGCAGCTTGGATTTCGGGAACACCGGGGAGCTGTTTTTT. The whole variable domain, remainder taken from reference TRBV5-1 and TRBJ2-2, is KAGVTQTPRYLIKTRGQQVTLSCSPISGHRSVSWYQQTPGQGLQFLFEYFSETQRNKGNFPGRFSGRQFSNSRSEMNVSTLELGDSALYLCASSLDFGNTGELFFGEGSRLTVL.

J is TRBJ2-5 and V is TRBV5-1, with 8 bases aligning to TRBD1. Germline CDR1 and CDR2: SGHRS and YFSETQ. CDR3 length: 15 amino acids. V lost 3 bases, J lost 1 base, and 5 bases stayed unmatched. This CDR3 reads CASSSGQAIQETQYF. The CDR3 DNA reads TGCGCCAGCAGCTCGGGACAGGCGATCCAAGAGACCCAGTACTTC.

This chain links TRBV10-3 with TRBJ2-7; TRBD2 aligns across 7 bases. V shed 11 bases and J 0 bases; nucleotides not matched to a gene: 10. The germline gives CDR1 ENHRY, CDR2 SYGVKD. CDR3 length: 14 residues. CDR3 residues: CASKPAGSSYEQYF. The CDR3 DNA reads TGTGCCTCGAAACCAGCGGGATCCTCCTACGAGCAGTACTTC.

The CDR3 coding sequence is TGTGCCAGTAGTCCGCGGGCTAGCGGGAGTTTCTCCTACAATGAGCAGTTCTTC. Its protein product is CASSPRASGSFSYNEQFF. The J gene is TRBJ2-1, the V gene TRBV19; 10 bases match TRBD2. V shed 5 bases, J shed 0 bases, and the junction held 10 bases outside the gene matches. Germline lookup yields CDR1 LNHDA and CDR2 SQIVND (reference sequence). The CDR3 covers 18 residues. The full variable domain, with the rest looked up from reference TRBV19 and TRBJ2-1, is DGGITQSPKYLFRKEGQNVTLSCEQNLNHDAMYWYRQDPGQGLRLIYYSQIVNDFQKGDIAEGYSVSREKKESFPLTVTSAQKNPTAFYLCASSPRASGSFSYNEQFFGPGTRLTVL.

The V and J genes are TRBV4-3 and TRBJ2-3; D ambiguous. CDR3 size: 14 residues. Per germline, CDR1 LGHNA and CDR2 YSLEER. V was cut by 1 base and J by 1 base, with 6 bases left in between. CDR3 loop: CASSQGSGTDTQYF. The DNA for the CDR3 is TGCGCCAGCAGCCAAGGTTCGGGCACAGATACGCAGTATTTT.

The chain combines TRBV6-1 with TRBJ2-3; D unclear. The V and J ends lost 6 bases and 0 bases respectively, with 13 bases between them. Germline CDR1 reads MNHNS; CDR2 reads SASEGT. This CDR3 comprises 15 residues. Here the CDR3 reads CASRPLDHSTDTQYF. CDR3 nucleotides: TGTGCCAGCAGACCCCTCGATCACAGCACAGATACGCAGTATTTT.

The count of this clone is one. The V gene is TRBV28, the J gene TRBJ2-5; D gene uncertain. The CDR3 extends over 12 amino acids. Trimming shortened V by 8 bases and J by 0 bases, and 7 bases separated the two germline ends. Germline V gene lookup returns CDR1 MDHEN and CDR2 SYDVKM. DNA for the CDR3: TGTGCCAGCCGCGGTAACCAAGAGACCCAGTACTTC. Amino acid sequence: CASRGNQETQYF.

The CDR3 loop is CASSQDPDSNEQYF. CDR3 nucleotides: TGTGCCAGCAGCCAAGATCCTGATTCTAACGAGCAGTACTTC. The V call is TRBV4-2, the J call TRBJ2-7, with D hard to call. V gave up 0 bases and J gave up 5 bases, with 11 bases separating them. The germline CDR1 and CDR2 sequences are LGHNA and YNFKEQ. CDR3 length: 14 amino acids.

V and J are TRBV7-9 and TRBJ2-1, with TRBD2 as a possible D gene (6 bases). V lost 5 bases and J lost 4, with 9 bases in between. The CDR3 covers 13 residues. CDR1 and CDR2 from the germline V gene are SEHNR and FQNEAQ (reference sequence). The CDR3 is CASSPGVYNEQFF. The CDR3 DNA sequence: TGTGCCAGCAGCCCGGGGGTTTACAATGAGCAGTTCTTC.

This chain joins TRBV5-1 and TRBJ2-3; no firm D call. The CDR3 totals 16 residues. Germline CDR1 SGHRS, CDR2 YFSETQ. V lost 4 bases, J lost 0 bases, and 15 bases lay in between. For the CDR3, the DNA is TGCGCCAGCAGCGGCTCAGGCGGAGCTAGCACAGATACGCAGTATTTT. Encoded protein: CASSGSGGASTDTQYF.

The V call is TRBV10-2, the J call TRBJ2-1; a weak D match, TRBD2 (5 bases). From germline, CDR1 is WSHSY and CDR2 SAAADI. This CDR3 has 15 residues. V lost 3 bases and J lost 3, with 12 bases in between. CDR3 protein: CASSDRGIYYNEQFF. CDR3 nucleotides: TGCGCCAGCAGTGACCGGGGAATCTACTACAATGAGCAGTTCTTC.

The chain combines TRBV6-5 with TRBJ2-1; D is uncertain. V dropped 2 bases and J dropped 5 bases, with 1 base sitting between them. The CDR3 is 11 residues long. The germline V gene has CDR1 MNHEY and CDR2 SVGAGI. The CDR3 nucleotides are TGTGCCAGCAGTTACCACAATGAGCAGTTCTTC. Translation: CASSYHNEQFF.

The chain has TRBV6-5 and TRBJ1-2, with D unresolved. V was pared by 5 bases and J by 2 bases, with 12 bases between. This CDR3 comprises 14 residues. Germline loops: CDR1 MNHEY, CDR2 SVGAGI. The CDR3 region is CASSRAAGNYGYTF. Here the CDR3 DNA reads TGTGCCAGCAGTAGAGCGGCGGGGAACTATGGCTACACCTTC.

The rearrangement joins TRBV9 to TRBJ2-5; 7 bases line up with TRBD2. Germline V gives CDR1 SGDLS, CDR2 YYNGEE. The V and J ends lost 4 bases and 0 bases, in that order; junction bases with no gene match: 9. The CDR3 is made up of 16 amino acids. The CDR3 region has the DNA TGTGCCAGCAGCCCAGCTAGCGGAATGTACCAAGAGACCCAGTACTTC. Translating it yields CASSPASGMYQETQYF.

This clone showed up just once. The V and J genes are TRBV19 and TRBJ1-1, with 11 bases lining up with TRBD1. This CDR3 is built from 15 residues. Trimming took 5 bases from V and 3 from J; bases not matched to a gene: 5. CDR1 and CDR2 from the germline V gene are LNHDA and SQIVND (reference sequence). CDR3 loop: CASSSDRGRDTEAFF. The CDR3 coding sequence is TGTGCCAGTAGTTCGGACAGGGGGCGCGACACTGAAGCTTTCTTT.

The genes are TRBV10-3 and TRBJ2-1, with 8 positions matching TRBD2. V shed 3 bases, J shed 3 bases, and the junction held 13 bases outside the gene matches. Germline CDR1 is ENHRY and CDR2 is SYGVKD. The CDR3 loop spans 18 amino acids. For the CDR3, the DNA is TGTGCCATCAGTGAAGGCAGCGGGAGATCGTCCAGCTACAATGAGCAGTTCTTC. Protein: CAISEGSGRSSSYNEQFF.

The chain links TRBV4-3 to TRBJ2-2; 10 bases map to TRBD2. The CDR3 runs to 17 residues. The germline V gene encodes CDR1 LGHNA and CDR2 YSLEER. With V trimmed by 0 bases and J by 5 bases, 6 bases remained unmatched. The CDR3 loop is CASSQDLAGEGTGELFF. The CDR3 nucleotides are TGCGCCAGCAGCCAAGACCTAGCGGGGGAAGGGACCGGGGAGCTGTTTTTT.

CDR3 coding DNA: TGTGCCAGCAGCGCAAGTAGGCGGGAGCTGTTTTTT. Its translation: CASSASRRELFF. The chain combines TRBV7-2 with TRBJ2-2; D is unclear. CDR3 length: 12 residues. Per the germline V gene, CDR1 is SGHTA and CDR2 is FQGNSA. The germline V and J ends were trimmed by 5 bases and 9 bases, with 10 bases remaining between them.

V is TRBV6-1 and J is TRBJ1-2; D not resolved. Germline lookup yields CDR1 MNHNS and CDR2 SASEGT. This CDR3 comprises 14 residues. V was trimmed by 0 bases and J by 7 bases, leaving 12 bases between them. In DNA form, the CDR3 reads TGTGCCAGCAGTGAAGCCCGGGGAGAGGCTGGCTACACCTTC. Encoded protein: CASSEARGEAGYTF.

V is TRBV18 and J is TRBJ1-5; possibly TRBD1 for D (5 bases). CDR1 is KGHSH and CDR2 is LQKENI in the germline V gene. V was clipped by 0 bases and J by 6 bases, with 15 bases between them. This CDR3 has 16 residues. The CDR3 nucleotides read TGTGCCAGCTCACCACCAGGGGTGGACCGGGGTCAGCCCCAGCATTTT. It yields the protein CASSPPGVDRGQPQHF.

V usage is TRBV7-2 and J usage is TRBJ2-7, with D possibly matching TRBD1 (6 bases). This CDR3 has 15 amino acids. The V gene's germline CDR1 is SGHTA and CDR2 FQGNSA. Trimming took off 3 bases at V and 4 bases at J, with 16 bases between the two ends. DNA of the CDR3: TGTGCCAGCAGCTTGACAGGAGGTCCGAATTACGAGCAGTACTTC. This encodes CASSLTGGPNYEQYF.